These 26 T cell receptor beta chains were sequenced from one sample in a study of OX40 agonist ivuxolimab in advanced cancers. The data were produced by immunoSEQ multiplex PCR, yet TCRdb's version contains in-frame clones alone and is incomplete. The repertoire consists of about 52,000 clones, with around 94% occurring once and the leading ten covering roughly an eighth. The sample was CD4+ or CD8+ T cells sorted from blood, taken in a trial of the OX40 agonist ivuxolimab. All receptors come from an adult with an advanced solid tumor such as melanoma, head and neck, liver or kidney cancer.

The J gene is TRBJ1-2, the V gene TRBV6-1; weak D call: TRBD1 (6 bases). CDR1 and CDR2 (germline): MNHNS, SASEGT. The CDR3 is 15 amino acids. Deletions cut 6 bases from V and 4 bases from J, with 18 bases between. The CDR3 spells CASREGGSPGYGYTF. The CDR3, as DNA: TGTGCCAGCAGGGAGGGGGGGAGCCCCGGCTATGGCTACACCTTC.

This chain's CDR3 is CSVEESSWSTDTQYF. The CDR3 nucleotides read TGCAGCGTTGAAGAGTCTAGTTGGTCGACAGATACGCAGTATTTT. The V gene is TRBV29-1, the J gene TRBJ2-3; D unclear. Between the trimmed V and J ends, which lost 0 bases and 3 bases, there was a span of 13 bases. This CDR3 region has 15 residues. Germline lookup yields CDR1 SQVTM and CDR2 ANQGSEA.

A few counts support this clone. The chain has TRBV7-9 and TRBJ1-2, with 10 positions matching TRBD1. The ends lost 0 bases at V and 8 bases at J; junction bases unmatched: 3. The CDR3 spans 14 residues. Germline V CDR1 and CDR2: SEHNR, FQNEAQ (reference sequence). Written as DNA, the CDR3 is TGTGCCAGCAGCTTAGCAGGGACAGGGGTCGGCTACACCTTC. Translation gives CASSLAGTGVGYTF.

The CDR3 DNA sequence: TGTGCCAGCAGTACAACGGGAGTTTGGAATGAGCAGTTCTTC. Translated, it gives CASSTTGVWNEQFF. The genes are TRBV6-5 and TRBJ2-1; D is perhaps TRBD2 (6 bases). The CDR3 has 14 residues. CDR1 and CDR2 (germline): MNHEY, SVGAGI. The V and J ends lost 5 bases and 7 bases respectively, with 15 bases between them.

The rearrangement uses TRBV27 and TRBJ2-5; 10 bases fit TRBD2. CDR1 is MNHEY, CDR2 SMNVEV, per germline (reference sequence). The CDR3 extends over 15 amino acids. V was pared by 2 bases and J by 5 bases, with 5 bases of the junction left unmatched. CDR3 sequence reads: CASSLLSSGSETQYF. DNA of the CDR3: TGTGCCAGCAGTTTACTCTCTAGCGGGAGTGAGACCCAGTACTTC.

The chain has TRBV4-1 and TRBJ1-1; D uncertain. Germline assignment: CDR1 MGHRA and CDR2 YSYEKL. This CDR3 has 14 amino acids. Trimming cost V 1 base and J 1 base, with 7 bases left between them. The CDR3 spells CASSQVAGNTEAFF. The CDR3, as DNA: TGCGCCAGCAGCCAAGTAGCGGGGAACACTGAAGCTTTCTTT.

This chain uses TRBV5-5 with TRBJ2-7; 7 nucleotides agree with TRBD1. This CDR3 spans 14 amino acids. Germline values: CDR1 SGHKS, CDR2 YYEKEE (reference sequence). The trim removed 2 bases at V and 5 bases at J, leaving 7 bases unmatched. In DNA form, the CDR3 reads TGTGCCAGCAGCTTCGAGACAGGGATCCACGAGCAGTACTTC. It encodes CASSFETGIHEQYF.

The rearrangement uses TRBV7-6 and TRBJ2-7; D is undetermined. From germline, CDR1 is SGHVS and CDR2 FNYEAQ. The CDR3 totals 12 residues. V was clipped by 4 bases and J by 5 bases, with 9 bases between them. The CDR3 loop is CASSSSGHEQYF. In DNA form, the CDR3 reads TGTGCCAGCAGCTCGTCGGGCCACGAGCAGTACTTC.

CDR3 amino acids: CASSLVGYEQYF. The CDR3 bases are TGTGCCAGCAGCTTGGTGGGTTACGAGCAGTACTTC. The chain joins TRBV5-5 to TRBJ2-7; D gene unclear. The V and J ends lost 0 bases and 4 bases respectively, with 5 bases between them. There are 12 residues in the CDR3. CDR1 is SGHKS, CDR2 YYEKEE, per germline (reference sequence). Drawing the rest from reference TRBV5-5 and TRBJ2-7, the complete variable domain is DAGVTQSPTHLIKTRGQQVTLRCSPISGHKSVSWYQQVLGQGPQFIFQYYEKEERGRGNFPDRFSARQFPNYSSELNVNALLLGDSALYLCASSLVGYEQYFGPGTRLTVT.

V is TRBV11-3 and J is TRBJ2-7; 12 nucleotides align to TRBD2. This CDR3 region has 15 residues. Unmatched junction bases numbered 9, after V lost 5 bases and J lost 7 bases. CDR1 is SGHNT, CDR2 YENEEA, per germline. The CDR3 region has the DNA TGTGCCAGCAGCGGCAGACTAGCGGGAGCAGAAGAGCAGTACTTC. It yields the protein CASSGRLAGAEEQYF.

The CDR3 is CASSLARANTEAFF. CDR3 nucleotides: TGTGCCAGCAGCTTAGCAAGGGCGAACACTGAAGCTTTCTTT. V is TRBV11-2 and J is TRBJ1-1, with D hard to call. Trimming pared 1 base from V and 1 base from J, leaving 7 bases between. The CDR3 totals 14 residues. CDR1 SGHAT and CDR2 FQNNGV come from the germline V gene. Drawing the rest from reference TRBV11-2 and TRBJ1-1, the complete variable domain is EAGVAQSPRYKIIEKRQSVAFWCNPISGHATLYWYQQILGQGPKLLIQFQNNGVVDDSQLPKDRFSAERLKGVDSTLKIQPAKLEDSAVYLCASSLARANTEAFFGQGTRLTVV.

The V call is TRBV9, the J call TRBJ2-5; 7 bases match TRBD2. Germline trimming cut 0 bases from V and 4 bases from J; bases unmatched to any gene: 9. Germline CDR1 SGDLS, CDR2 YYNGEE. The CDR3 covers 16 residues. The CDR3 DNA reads TGTGCCAGCAGCGTAGGGACTAGGGGCATGAGAGAGACCCAGTACTTC. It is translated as CASSVGTRGMRETQYF.

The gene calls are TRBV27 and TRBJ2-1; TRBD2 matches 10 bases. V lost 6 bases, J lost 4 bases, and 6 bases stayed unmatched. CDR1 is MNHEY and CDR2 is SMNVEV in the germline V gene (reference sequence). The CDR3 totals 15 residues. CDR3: CASSLAGAPYNEQFF. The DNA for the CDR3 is TGTGCCAGCAGCCTAGCGGGAGCTCCTTACAATGAGCAGTTCTTC.

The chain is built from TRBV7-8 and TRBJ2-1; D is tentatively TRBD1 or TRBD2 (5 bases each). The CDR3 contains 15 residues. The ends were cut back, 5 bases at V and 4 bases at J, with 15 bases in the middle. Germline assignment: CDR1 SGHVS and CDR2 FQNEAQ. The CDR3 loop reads CASSRSRDPYNEQFF. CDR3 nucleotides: TGTGCCAGCAGCCGTAGTAGGGACCCATACAATGAGCAGTTCTTC. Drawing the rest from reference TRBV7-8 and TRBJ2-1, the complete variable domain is GAGVSQSPRYKVAKRGQDVALRCDPISGHVSLFWYQQALGQGPEFLTYFQNEAQLDKSGLPSDRFFAERPEGSVSTLKIQRTQQEDSAVYLCASSRSRDPYNEQFFGPGTRLTVL.

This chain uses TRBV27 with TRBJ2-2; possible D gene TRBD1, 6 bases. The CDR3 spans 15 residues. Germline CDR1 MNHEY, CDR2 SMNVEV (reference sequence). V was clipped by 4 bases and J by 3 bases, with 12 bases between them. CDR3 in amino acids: CASSSRQVYTGELFF. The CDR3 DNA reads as TGTGCCAGCAGTTCTAGACAGGTGTACACCGGGGAGCTGTTTTTT.

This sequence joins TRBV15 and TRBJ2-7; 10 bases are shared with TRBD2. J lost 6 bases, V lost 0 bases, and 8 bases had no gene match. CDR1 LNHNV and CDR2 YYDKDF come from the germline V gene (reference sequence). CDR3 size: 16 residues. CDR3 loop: CATSRDLAGVKSEQYF. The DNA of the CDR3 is TGTGCCACCAGCAGAGATCTAGCGGGAGTAAAAAGCGAGCAGTACTTC.

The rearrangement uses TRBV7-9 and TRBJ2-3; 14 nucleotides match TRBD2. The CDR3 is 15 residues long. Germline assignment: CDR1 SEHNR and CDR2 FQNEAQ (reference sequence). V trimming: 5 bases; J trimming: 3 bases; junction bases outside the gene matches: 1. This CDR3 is CASSRTSGRTDTQYF. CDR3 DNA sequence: TGTGCCAGCAGCCGGACTAGCGGGAGGACAGATACGCAGTATTTT.

The CDR3 sequence is CASSILASSYEQYF. Here the CDR3 DNA reads TGTGCCAGTAGTATCCTGGCCTCGTCCTACGAGCAGTACTTC. V usage is TRBV19 and J usage is TRBJ2-7; D ambiguous. This CDR3 spans 14 amino acids. CDR1 and CDR2 from the germline V gene are LNHDA and SQIVND (reference sequence). V was cut by 3 bases and J by 1 base, with 10 bases left in between. Full variable domain (missing parts from reference TRBV19 and TRBJ2-7): DGGITQSPKYLFRKEGQNVTLSCEQNLNHDAMYWYRQDPGQGLRLIYYSQIVNDFQKGDIAEGYSVSREKKESFPLTVTSAQKNPTAFYLCASSILASSYEQYFGPGTRLTVT.

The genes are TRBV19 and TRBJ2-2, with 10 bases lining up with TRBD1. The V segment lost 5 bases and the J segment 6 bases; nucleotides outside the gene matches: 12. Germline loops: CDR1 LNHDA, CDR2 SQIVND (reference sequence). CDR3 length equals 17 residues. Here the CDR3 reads CASSPNPGQGRPGELFF. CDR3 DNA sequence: TGTGCCAGTAGTCCGAACCCGGGACAGGGGCGTCCCGGGGAGCTGTTTTTT.

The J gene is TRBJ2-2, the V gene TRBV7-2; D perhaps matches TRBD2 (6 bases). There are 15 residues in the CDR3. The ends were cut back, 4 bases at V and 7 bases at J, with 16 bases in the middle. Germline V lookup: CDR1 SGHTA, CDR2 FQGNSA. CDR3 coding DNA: TGTGCCAGCAGCTGGGGACTCGGCGGGGTCGGGGAGCTGTTTTTT. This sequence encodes CASSWGLGGVGELFF.

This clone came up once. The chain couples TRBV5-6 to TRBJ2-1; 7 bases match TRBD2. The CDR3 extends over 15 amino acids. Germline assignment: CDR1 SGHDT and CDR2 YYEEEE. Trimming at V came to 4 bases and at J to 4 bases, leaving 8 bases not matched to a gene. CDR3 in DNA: TGTGCCAGCAGCCGTATGTCTAGCGGTTACAATGAGCAGTTCTTC. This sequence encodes CASSRMSSGYNEQFF.

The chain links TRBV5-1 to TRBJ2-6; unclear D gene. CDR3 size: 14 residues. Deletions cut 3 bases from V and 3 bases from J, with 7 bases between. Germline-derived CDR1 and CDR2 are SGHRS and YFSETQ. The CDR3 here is CASSSVGGANVLTF. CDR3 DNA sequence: TGCGCCAGCAGCTCGGTTGGTGGGGCCAACGTCCTGACTTTC.

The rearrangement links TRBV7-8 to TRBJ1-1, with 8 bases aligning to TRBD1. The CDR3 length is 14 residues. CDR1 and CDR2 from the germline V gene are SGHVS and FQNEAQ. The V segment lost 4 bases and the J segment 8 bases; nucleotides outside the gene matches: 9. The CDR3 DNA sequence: TGTGCCAGCAGCTCCCCGACAGGGGCGGGCGAAGCTTTCTTT. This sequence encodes CASSSPTGAGEAFF. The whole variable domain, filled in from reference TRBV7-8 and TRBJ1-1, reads GAGVSQSPRYKVAKRGQDVALRCDPISGHVSLFWYQQALGQGPEFLTYFQNEAQLDKSGLPSDRFFAERPEGSVSTLKIQRTQQEDSAVYLCASSSPTGAGEAFFGQGTRLTVV.

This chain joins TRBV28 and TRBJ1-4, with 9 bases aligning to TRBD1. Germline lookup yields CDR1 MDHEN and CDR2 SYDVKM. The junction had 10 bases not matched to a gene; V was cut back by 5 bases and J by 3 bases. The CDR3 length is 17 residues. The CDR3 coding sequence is TGTGCCAGCAGTCTTGAGGGACAGGGAGTGGCTAATGAAAAACTGTTTTTT. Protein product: CASSLEGQGVANEKLFF.

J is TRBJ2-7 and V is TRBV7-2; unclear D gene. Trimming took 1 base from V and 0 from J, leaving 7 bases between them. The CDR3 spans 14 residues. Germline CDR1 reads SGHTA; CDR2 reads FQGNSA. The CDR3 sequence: CASSLGTDSYEQYF. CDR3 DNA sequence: TGTGCCAGCAGCTTAGGGACGGACTCCTACGAGCAGTACTTC. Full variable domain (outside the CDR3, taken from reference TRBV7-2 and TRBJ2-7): GAGVSQSPSNKVTEKGKDVELRCDPISGHTALYWYRQSLGQGLEFLIYFQGNSAPDKSGLPSDRFSAERTGGSVSTLTIQRTQQEDSAVYLCASSLGTDSYEQYFGPGTRLTVT.

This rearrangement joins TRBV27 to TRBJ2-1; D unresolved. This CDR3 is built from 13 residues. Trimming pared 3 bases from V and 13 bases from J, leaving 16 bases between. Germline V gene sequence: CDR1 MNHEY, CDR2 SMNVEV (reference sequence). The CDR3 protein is CASSFGPFVSQFF. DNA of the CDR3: TGTGCCAGCAGTTTCGGACCCTTTGTTTCTCAGTTCTTC.